The entry below gives a single T cell receptor (beta chain) sequence along with its context. These data originate in a study of T cell responses to AZD1222 COVID-19 vaccine. Germline V CDR1 and CDR2: KGHSH, LQKENI. The junction had 6 bases not matched to a gene; V was cut back by 1 base and J by 0 bases. The CDR3 has 18 amino acids. Method: immunoSEQ multiplex PCR; TCRdb's copy keeps in-frame clones and lacks some. The table shows 150,000 or so clones, with 91% occurring only once. The clonotype was recovered from an adult who received the AZD1222 COVID-19 vaccine. The rearrangement links TRBV18 to TRBJ2-1, with TRBD2 identical over 10 bases. The sequencing used peripheral blood, collected 28 days after the second AZD1222 dose. CDR3 protein: CASSPLSGRGSSYNEQFF. The CDR3 DNA reads TGTGCCAGCTCACCACTCAGCGGGAGGGGGAGCTCCTACAATGAGCAGTTCTTC.